The 19 T cell receptor beta chains listed next were all sequenced from one sample in a study of shared clonotypes between healthy human individuals. The naive CD8 subset, CD45RO-negative cells positively selected for CCR7, excluded terminally differentiated effector memory CD45RA+ cells. Generated by immunoSEQ multiplex PCR, the TCRdb table keeps only in-frame clones and is missing some. The table includes 1.5 million to 2.5 million clones, about 94% detected once. Sample: naive CD8+ T cells sorted from blood. The receptors come from a man younger than 35 in good health.

The chain recombines TRBV19 with TRBJ1-2, with D uncertain. V lost 9 bases and J 7 bases, leaving 15 bases between the germline ends. Germline CDR1 is LNHDA and CDR2 is SQIVND (reference sequence). CDR3 length: 12 residues. CDR3 in amino acids: CASFALEGGYTF. DNA for the CDR3: TGTGCCAGCTTCGCCCTGGAGGGTGGCTACACCTTC.

In regard to this clone: Other DNA sequences in the same sample also yield this CDR3. The chain combines TRBV6-6 with TRBJ1-2; no firm D call. Germline lookup yields CDR1 MNHNY and CDR2 SVGAGI (reference sequence). This CDR3 has 14 residues. Trimming cost V 0 bases and J 2 bases, with 7 bases left between them. The CDR3: CASSYSEGNYGYTF. As DNA, the CDR3 is TGTGCCAGCAGTTACTCCGAAGGAAACTATGGCTACACCTTC.

This clone was seen just once. V is TRBV7-9 and J is TRBJ2-1, with D possibly matching TRBD1 (5 bases). Trimming removed 5 bases from V and 8 bases from J, with 22 bases in between. Per germline, CDR1 SEHNR and CDR2 FQNEAQ (reference sequence). CDR3 length: 16 residues. This CDR3 reads CASSPVGAPLLDEQFF. The CDR3, as DNA: TGTGCCAGCAGCCCAGTTGGGGCGCCCTTATTGGATGAGCAGTTCTTC.

This sequence joins TRBV7-9 and TRBJ2-1; D gene ambiguous. Trimming left V 1 base short and J 13 bases short, with 11 bases between. Per germline, CDR1 SEHNR and CDR2 FQNEAQ (reference sequence). The CDR3 contains 12 residues. The CDR3 reads CASSLGSDPQFF. In DNA, the CDR3 is TGTGCCAGCAGCTTAGGATCGGATCCCCAGTTCTTC.

The rearrangement links TRBV25-1 to TRBJ2-3; D not certain. The CDR3 consists of 16 residues. V lost 2 bases and J lost 0, with 12 bases in between. In germline, CDR1 is MGHDK, CDR2 SYGVNS. The CDR3 nucleotides read TGTGCCAGCAGTGAAATGACGGTGGCTAGCACAGATACGCAGTATTTT. Protein sequence: CASSEMTVASTDTQYF.

The chain combines TRBV27 with TRBJ2-2, with D hard to call. The germline V gene encodes CDR1 MNHEY and CDR2 SMNVEV (reference sequence). V was pared by 7 bases and J by 3 bases, with 9 bases between. This CDR3 spans 13 amino acids. CDR3 bases: TGTGCCAGCATCAACTTGTACACCGGGGAGCTGTTTTTT. Its translation: CASINLYTGELFF.

This chain links TRBV11-2 with TRBJ2-3; possible D gene TRBD2, 6 bases. The CDR3 covers 17 residues. Germline V gives CDR1 SGHAT, CDR2 FQNNGV. V was trimmed by 5 bases and J by 0 bases, leaving 18 bases between them. The CDR3 bases are TGTGCCAGCAGCCTAACCACCGGGACTGGGAGCACAGATACGCAGTATTTT. This sequence encodes CASSLTTGTGSTDTQYF.

This clone came up once. The gene calls are TRBV27 and TRBJ2-2; D ambiguous. Germline V gene data show CDR1 as MNHEY and CDR2 as SMNVEV (reference sequence). The CDR3 extends over 16 amino acids. Trimming stripped 6 bases from V and 3 bases from J, with 17 bases between. CDR3 DNA: TGTGCCAGCAGCCCGGAGTTGACTTTCCACACCGGGGAGCTGTTTTTT. As protein: CASSPELTFHTGELFF.

The gene calls are TRBV25-1 and TRBJ1-1, with a possible D match to TRBD1 (5 bases). Germline lookup yields CDR1 MGHDK and CDR2 SYGVNS. The germline V and J ends were trimmed by 8 bases and 1 base, with 8 bases remaining between them. This CDR3 is built from 12 residues. DNA for the CDR3: TGTGCCAGCCAAACAGGGAACACTGAAGCTTTCTTT. Translation: CASQTGNTEAFF. The variable domain in full, completed from reference TRBV25-1 and TRBJ1-1, reads EADIYQTPRYLVIGTGKKITLECSQTMGHDKMYWYQQDPGMELHLIHYSYGVNSTEKGDLSSESTVSRIRTEHFPLTLESARPSHTSQYLCASQTGNTEAFFGQGTRLTVV.

The chain couples TRBV11-2 to TRBJ2-4; D possibly corresponds to TRBD1 (5 bases). V shed 2 bases and J shed 8 bases, with 13 bases lying between them. CDR3 size: 14 residues. Per the germline V gene, CDR1 is SGHAT and CDR2 is FQNNGV. For the CDR3, the DNA is TGTGCCAGCAGCTTACGTCACAGGAACCACATTCAGTACTTC. It translates to CASSLRHRNHIQYF.

The chain links TRBV28 to TRBJ1-4; tentative D call: TRBD1 (6 bases). The CDR3 runs 15 residues. The V gene lost 5 bases and the J gene lost 4 bases, with 14 bases spanning the gap. CDR1 and CDR2 (germline): MDHEN, SYDVKM. The CDR3: CASSPTGSLNEKLFF. The CDR3 DNA is TGTGCCAGCAGTCCAACAGGGAGCCTTAATGAAAAACTGTTTTTT.

This chain joins TRBV6-1 and TRBJ2-7, with TRBD1 as a possible D gene (6 bases). Germline CDR1 and CDR2: MNHNS and SASEGT. V dropped 6 bases and J dropped 2 bases, with 11 bases sitting between them. This CDR3 contains 13 residues. In nucleotides, the CDR3 is TGTGCCAGCAGCGGGACACTCGCCTACGAGCAGTACTTC. Its translation is CASSGTLAYEQYF.

Concerning this clone: Other DNA sequences from this sample encode an identical CDR3 as well. The chain recombines TRBV5-1 with TRBJ2-7; 8 positions match TRBD1. Unmatched junction bases numbered 1, after V lost 0 bases and J lost 2 bases. The germline V gene has CDR1 SGHRS and CDR2 YFSETQ. This CDR3 comprises 14 residues. Here the CDR3 DNA reads TGCGCCAGCAGCTTGGGGGACAGGACCTACGAGCAGTACTTC. Encoded protein: CASSLGDRTYEQYF.

The rearrangement uses TRBV4-1 and TRBJ2-6, with TRBD1 identical over 8 bases. Germline V gene data show CDR1 as MGHRA and CDR2 as YSYEKL. This CDR3 contains 19 residues. Losses at the gene ends were 1 base for V and 0 bases for J; bases not matched to a gene: 8. CDR3 loop: CASSQVTGAISSGANVLTF. The CDR3 coding sequence is TGCGCCAGCAGCCAAGTGACAGGGGCCATTAGCTCTGGGGCCAACGTCCTGACTTTC.

J is TRBJ1-5 and V is TRBV7-9; D might be TRBD1 (6 bases). The CDR3 sequence is 15 residues long. The ends were cut back, 5 bases at V and 3 bases at J, with 14 bases in the middle. Germline values: CDR1 SEHNR, CDR2 FQNEAQ (reference sequence). The CDR3 region is CASSPVGGLNQPQHF. The DNA for the CDR3 is TGTGCCAGCAGCCCTGTAGGGGGGCTCAATCAGCCCCAGCATTTT.

The chain carries TRBV13 and TRBJ2-2, with TRBD1 matching 10 bases. Trimming cost V 5 bases and J 7 bases; bases outside gene matches: 10. The length of the CDR3 is 16 residues. The germline gives CDR1 PRHDT, CDR2 FYEKMQ (reference sequence). Here the CDR3 reads CASSTGDRGAGGELFF. The CDR3 DNA reads as TGTGCCAGCAGCACCGGGGACAGGGGCGCGGGCGGGGAGCTGTTTTTT.

This clone came up once. This chain connects TRBV5-6 to TRBJ2-7, with 10 nucleotides matching TRBD1. This CDR3 spans 14 amino acids. Germline V gene sequence: CDR1 SGHDT, CDR2 YYEEEE. V was clipped by 4 bases and J by 2 bases; unmatched bases: 3. In DNA form, the CDR3 reads TGTGCCAGCAGCGCGGGACAGGGGCCCTACGAGCAGTACTTC. It specifies CASSAGQGPYEQYF.

The CDR3 bases are TGTGCCAGCAGCTTAGGGCAGGAGATCGTCTACGAGCAGTACTTC. Amino acids: CASSLGQEIVYEQYF. The V call is TRBV7-6, the J call TRBJ2-7; D uncertain. The V gene lost 1 base and the J gene lost 3 bases, with 13 bases spanning the gap. CDR1 SGHVS and CDR2 FNYEAQ come from the germline V gene. The CDR3 has 15 amino acids.

V is TRBV27 and J is TRBJ2-7; D gene uncertain. Germline V gene data show CDR1 as MNHEY and CDR2 as SMNVEV (reference sequence). V lost 0 bases and J lost 3, with 12 bases in between. This CDR3 contains 15 residues. As DNA, the CDR3 is TGTGCCAGCAGTTTATCGGTCGGGTTTATCTACGAGCAGTACTTC. It yields the protein CASSLSVGFIYEQYF.